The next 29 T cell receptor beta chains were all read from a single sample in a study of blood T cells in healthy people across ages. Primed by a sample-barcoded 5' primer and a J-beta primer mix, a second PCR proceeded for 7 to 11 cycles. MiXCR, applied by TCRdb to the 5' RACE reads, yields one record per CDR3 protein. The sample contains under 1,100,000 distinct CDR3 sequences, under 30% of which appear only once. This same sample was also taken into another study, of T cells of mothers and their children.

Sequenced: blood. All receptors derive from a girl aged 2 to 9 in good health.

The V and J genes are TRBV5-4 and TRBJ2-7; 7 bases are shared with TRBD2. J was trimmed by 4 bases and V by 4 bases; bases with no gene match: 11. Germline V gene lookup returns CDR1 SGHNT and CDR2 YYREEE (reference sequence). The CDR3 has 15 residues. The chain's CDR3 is CASSPVGGKGYEQYF. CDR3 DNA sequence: TGTGCCAGCAGCCCCGTGGGGGGGAAAGGTTACGAGCAGTACTTC.

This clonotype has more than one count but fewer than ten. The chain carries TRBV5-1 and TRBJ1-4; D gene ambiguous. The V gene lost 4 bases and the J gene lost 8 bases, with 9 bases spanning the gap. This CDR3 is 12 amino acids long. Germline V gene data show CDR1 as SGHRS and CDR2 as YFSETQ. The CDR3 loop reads CASSNLGEKLFF. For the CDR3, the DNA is TGCGCCAGCAGCAACCTGGGGGAAAAACTGTTTTTT.

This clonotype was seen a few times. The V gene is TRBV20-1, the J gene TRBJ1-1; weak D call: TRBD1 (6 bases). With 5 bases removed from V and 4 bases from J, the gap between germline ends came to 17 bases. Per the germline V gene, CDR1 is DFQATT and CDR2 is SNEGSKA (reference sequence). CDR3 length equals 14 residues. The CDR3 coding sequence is TGCAGTGCTTTGATACAGGGAGAGGGCACTGAAGCTTTCTTT. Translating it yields CSALIQGEGTEAFF.

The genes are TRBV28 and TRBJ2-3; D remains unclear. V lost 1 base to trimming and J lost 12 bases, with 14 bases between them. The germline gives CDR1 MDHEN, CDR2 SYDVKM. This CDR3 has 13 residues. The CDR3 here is CASSLFPSRLQYF. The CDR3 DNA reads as TGTGCCAGCAGTTTATTCCCCAGCCGCCTTCAGTATTTT.

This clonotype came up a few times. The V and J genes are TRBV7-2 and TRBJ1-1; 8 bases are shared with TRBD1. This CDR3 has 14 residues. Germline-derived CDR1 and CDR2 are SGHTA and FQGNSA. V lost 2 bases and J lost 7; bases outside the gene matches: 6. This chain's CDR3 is CASSLIGDRGEAFF. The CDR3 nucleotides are TGTGCCAGCAGCTTAATCGGAGACAGGGGTGAAGCTTTCTTT.

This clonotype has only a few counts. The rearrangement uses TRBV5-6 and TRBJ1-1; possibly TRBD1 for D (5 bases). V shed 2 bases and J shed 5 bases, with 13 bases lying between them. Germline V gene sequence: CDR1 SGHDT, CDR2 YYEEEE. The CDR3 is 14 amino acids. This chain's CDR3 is CASSFGRAGTEAFF. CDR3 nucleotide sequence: TGTGCCAGCAGCTTCGGCAGGGCCGGAACTGAAGCTTTCTTT.

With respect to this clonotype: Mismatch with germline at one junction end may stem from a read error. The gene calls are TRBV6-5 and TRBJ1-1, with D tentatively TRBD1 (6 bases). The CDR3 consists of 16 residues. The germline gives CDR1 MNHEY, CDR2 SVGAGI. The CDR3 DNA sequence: TGTGCCAGCAGTTTTAGGGGGGGGTGGATGAACGCTGAAGCTTTCTTT. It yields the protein CASSFRGGWMNAEAFF.

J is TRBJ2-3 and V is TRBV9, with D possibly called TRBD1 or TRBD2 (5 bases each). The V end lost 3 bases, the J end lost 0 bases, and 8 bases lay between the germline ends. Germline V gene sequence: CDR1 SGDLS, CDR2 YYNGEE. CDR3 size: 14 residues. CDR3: CASSGWGSTDTQYF. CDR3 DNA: TGTGCCAGCAGCGGCTGGGGGAGCACAGATACGCAGTATTTT.

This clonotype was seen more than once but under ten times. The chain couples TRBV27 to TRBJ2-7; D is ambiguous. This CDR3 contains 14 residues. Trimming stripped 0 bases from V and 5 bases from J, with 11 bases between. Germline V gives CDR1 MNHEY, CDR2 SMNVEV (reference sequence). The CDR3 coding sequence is TGTGCCAGCAGTTTATCGAGCACAGTGGACGAGCAGTACTTC. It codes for CASSLSSTVDEQYF.

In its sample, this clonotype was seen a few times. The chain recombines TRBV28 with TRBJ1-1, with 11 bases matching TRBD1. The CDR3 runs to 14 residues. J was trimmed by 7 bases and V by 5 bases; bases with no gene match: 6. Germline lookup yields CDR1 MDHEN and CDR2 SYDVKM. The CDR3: CASSADRGLIEAFF. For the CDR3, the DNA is TGTGCCAGCAGTGCGGACAGGGGGCTAATTGAAGCTTTCTTT.

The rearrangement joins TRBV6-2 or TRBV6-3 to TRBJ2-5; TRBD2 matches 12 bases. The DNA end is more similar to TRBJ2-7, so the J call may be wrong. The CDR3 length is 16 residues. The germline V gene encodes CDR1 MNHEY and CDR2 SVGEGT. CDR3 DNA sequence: TGTGCCAGCAGTTACTCGACTAGCGGGGGAAACGACGAGCAGTACTTC. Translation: CASSYSTSGGNDEQYF.

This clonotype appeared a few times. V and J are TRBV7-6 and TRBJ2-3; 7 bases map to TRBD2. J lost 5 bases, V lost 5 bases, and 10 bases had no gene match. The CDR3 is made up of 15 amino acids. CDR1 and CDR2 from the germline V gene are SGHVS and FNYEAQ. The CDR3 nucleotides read TGTGCCAGCAGCCCTCACGGGGGGATAGGAGATACGCAGTATTTT. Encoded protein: CASSPHGGIGDTQYF.

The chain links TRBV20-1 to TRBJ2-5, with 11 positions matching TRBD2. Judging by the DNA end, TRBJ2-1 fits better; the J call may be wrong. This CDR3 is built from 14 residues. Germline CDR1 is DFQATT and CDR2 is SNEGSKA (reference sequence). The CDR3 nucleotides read TGCAGTGCTAGGGGGACTAGCGGTAACAATGAGCAGTTCTTC. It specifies CSARGTSGNNEQFF.

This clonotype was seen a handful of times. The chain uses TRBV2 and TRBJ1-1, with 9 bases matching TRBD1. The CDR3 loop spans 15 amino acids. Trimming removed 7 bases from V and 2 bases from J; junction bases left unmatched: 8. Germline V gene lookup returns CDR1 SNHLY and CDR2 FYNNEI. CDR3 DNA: TGTGCCAGCATCTCTACAGGGGGCATCAACACTGAAGCTTTCTTT. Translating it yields CASISTGGINTEAFF.

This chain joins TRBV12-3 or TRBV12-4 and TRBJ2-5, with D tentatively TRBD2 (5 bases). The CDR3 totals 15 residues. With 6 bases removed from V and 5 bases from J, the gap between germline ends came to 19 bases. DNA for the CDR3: TGTGCCAGCAGCTCGACGGGGTGGAAGTTGGAGACCCAGTACTTC. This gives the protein CASSSTGWKLETQYF.

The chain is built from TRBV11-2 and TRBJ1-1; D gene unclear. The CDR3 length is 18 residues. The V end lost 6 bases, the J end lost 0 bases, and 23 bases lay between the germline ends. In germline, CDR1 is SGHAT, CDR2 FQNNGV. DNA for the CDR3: TGTGCCAGCAGACTCCCTCGGGCAGGACTATTCATGAACACTGAAGCTTTCTTT. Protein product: CASRLPRAGLFMNTEAFF.

CDR3 protein: CASSPRGRGGFEQYF. CDR3 nucleotide sequence: TGTGCCAGCAGCCCCAGGGGGCGCGGGGGTTTCGAGCAGTACTTC. J is TRBJ2-7 and V is TRBV27, with D possibly matching TRBD1 (8 bases). Per germline, CDR1 MNHEY and CDR2 SMNVEV (reference sequence). The CDR3 spans 15 residues. V was cut by 6 bases and J by 6 bases, with 21 bases left in between.

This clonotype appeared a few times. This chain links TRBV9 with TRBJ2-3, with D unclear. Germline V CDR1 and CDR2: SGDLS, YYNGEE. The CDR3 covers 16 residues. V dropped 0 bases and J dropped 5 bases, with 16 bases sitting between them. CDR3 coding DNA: TGTGCCAGCAGCGTAGACCCCCGGACCCTTGAAGATACGCAGTATTTT. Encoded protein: CASSVDPRTLEDTQYF.

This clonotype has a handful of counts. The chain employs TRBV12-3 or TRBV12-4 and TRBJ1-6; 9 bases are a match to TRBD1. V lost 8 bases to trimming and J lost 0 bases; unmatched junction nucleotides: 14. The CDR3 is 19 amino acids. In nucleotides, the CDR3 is TGTGCCAGCCGGTCGGACAGGGGCCTCGGGTCCTCCTATAATTCACCCCTCCACTTT. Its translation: CASRSDRGLGSSYNSPLHF.

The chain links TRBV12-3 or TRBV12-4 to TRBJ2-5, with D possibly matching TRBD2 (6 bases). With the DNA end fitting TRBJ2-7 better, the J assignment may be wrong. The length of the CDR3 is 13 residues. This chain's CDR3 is CASSLRLVGEQYF. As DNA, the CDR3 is TGTGCCAGCAGTTTGAGACTAGTGGGCGAGCAGTACTTC.

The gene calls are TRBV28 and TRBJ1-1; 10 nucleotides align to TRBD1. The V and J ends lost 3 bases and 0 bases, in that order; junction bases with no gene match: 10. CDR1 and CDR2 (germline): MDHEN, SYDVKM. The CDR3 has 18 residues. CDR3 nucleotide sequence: TGTGCCAGCAGTTTTATGGGGACAGGGGATTACATGAACACTGAAGCTTTCTTT. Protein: CASSFMGTGDYMNTEAFF.

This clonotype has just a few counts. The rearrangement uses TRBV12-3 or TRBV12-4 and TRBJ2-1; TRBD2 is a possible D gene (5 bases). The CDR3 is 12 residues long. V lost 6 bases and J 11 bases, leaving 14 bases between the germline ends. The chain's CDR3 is CASRSTSVKQFF. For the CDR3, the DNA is TGTGCCAGCAGATCTACTAGTGTTAAGCAGTTCTTC.

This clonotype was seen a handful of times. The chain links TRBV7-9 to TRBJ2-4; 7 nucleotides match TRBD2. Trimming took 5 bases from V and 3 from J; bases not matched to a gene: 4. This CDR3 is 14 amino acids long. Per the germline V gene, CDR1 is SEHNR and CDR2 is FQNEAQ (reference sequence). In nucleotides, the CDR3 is TGTGCCAGCAGCCACCCGGGGGGCAAAAACATTCAGTACTTC. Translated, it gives CASSHPGGKNIQYF.

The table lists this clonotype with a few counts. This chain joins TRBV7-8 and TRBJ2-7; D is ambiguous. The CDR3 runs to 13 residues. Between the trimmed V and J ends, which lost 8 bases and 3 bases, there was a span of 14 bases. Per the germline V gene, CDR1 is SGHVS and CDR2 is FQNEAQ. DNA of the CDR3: TGTGCCAGCGGTTTCCCGCATAGCTACGAGCAGTACTTC. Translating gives CASGFPHSYEQYF.

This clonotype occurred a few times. CDR3 region: CAGLALAKNIQYF. The CDR3 DNA follows: TGTGCCGGCCTAGCGTTAGCCAAAAACATTCAGTACTTC. The chain has TRBV2 and TRBJ2-4; maybe TRBD2 (6 bases). This CDR3 comprises 13 residues. The germline V gene has CDR1 SNHLY and CDR2 FYNNEI. The V end lost 11 bases, the J end lost 0 bases, and 11 bases lay between the germline ends.

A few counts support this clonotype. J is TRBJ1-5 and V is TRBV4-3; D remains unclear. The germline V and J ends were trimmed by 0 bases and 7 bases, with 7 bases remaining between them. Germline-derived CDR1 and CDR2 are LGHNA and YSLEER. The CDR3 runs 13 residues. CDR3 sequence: CASSQEMGQPQHF. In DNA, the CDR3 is TGCGCCAGCAGCCAAGAAATGGGACAGCCCCAGCATTTT.

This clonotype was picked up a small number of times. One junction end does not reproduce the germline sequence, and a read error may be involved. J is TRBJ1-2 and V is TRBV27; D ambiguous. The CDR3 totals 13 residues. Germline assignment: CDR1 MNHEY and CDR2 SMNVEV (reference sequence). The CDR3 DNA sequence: TGTGCCAGCAGTTTACGGTCGGACTATGGCTACACTTTC. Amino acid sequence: CASSLRSDYGYTF.

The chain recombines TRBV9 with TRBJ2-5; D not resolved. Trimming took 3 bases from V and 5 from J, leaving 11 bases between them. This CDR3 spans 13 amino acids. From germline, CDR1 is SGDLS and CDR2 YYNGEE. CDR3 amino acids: CASSASLLETQYF. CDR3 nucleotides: TGTGCCAGCAGCGCGTCGCTTTTGGAGACCCAGTACTTC.

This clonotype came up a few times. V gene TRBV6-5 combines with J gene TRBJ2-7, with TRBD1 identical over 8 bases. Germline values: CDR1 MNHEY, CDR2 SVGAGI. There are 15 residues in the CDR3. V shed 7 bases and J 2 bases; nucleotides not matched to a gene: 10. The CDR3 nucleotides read TGTGCCAGCAAGGATCCAGGGACAGGCCCCTACGAGCAGTACTTC. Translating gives CASKDPGTGPYEQYF.